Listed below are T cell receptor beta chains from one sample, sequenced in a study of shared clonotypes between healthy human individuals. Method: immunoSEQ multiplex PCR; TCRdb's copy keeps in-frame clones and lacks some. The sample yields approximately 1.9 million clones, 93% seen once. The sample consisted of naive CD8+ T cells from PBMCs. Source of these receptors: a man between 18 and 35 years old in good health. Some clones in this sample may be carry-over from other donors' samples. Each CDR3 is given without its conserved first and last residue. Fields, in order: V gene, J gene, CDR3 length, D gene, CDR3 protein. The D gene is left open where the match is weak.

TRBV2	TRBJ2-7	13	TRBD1	ASSHWTGIRYEQY
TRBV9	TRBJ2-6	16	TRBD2	ASSVVGLAGAGANVLT
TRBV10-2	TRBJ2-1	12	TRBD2	ASSASGRAHEQF
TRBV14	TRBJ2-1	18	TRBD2	ASSQDWGSVAGGPLNEQF
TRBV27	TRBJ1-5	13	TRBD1	ASSLSKGANQPQH
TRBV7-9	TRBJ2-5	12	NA	ASSPRTGLETQY
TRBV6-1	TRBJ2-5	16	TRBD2	ASSALPGGRGYQETQY
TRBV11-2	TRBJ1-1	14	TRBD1	ASSVPGQGSNTEAF
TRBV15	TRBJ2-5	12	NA	ATSKTDAAETQY
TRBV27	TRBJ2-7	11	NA	ASSLSFWGEQY
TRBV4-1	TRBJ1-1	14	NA	ASSQGKALLDSEAF
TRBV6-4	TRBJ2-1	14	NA	GNDGRGGITYNEQF
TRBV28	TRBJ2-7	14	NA	ASSPSGVPHVHEQY
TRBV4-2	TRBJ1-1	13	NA	ASSHIRASGAEAF
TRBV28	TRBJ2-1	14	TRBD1	ASSLGQGVVGNEQF
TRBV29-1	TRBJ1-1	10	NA	SVYRGGTEAF
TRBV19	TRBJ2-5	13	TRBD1	ASSPRDSFQETQY
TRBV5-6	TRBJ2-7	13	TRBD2	ASSPGLAGPYEQY
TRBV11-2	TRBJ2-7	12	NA	ASSFNPAAYEQY
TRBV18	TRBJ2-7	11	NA	ASSPSSSYEQY
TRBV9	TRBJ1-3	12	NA	ASSARGTGNTIY
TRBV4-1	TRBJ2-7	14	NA	ASSQEGYGTSPEQY
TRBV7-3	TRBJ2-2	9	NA	ASSLLGELF
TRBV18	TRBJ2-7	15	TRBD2	ASSPLYSGSGSYEQY
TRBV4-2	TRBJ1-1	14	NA	ASSQVYRGFGTEAF
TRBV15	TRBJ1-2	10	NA	ATSPPGYGYT